One and the same sample provided the 14 T cell receptor beta chains below, sequenced in a study of CD8+ T cells in alopecia areata. As the sequencing template, cDNA was produced by extracting RNA and reverse transcribing it. Only in-frame clones appear in the TCRdb table, and some are missing; sequencing was by immunoSEQ multiplex PCR. Of around 270,000 clones listed, roughly 50% are singletons. The treatment denotes: oral pan-JAK inhibitor, 5-10 mg twice daily. Material: CD4+ T cells sorted from blood, obtained at week 24, from a patient treated with tofacitinib. The receptors stem from a human donor with alopecia areata.

About this clone itself: Additional DNA sequences in this sample encode the identical CDR3. The CDR3 reads CASSLDRNTEAFF. In nucleotides, the CDR3 is TGTGCCAGCAGCTTAGATCGGAACACTGAAGCTTTCTTT. This chain connects TRBV7-9 to TRBJ1-1; no definite D call. V was shortened by 1 base and J by 1 base, with 4 bases between the two germline ends. The CDR3 loop spans 13 amino acids. The V gene's germline CDR1 is SEHNR and CDR2 FQNEAQ (reference sequence). Variable domain in full (rest from reference TRBV7-9 and TRBJ1-1): DTGVSQNPRHKITKRGQNVTFRCDPISEHNRLYWYRQTLGQGPEFLTYFQNEAQLEKSRLLSDRFSAERPKGSFSTLEIQRTEQGDSAMYLCASSLDRNTEAFFGQGTRLTVV.

There are a few counts of this clone. The V call is TRBV30, the J call TRBJ2-2; 8 nucleotides line up with TRBD1. CDR3 length: 15 residues. Germline V CDR1 and CDR2: GTSNPN, SVGIG (reference sequence). With 4 bases clipped from V and 5 bases from J, the junction kept 9 bases outside the gene matches. The CDR3 sequence: CAWTPAGGYTGELFF. The CDR3 coding sequence is TGTGCCTGGACGCCGGCAGGGGGCTATACCGGGGAGCTGTTTTTT. Filled out from reference TRBV30 and TRBJ2-2, the complete variable domain reads SQTIHQWPATLVQPVGSPLSLECTVEGTSNPNLYWYRQAAGRGLQLLFYSVGIGQISSEVPQNLSASRPQDRQFILSSKKLLLSDSGFYLCAWTPAGGYTGELFFGEGSRLTVL.

The rearrangement links TRBV6-5 to TRBJ1-2; D is ambiguous. Germline CDR1 is MNHEY and CDR2 is SVGAGI. The CDR3 is made up of 12 amino acids. V shed 5 bases and J shed 1 base, with 5 bases lying between them. CDR3 bases: TGTGCCAGCAGTAGGGTTAACTATGGCTACACCTTC. Translating it yields CASSRVNYGYTF.

This chain links TRBV5-4 with TRBJ2-1; 9 bases agree with TRBD2. The CDR3 loop spans 15 amino acids. Germline V gives CDR1 SGHNT, CDR2 YYREEE (reference sequence). The junction had 2 bases not matched to a gene; V was cut back by 0 bases and J by 4 bases. CDR3 sequence (DNA): TGTGCCAGCAGCTTGGTAACTAGCGGGTACAATGAGCAGTTCTTC. The encoded protein is CASSLVTSGYNEQFF. The full variable domain, completed using reference TRBV5-4 and TRBJ2-1, is ETGVTQSPTHLIKTRGQQVTLRCSSQSGHNTVSWYQQALGQGPQFIFQYYREEENGRGNFPPRFSGLQFPNYSSELNVNALELDDSALYLCASSLVTSGYNEQFFGPGTRLTVL.

This clone was observed a handful of times. This chain connects TRBV23-1 to TRBJ2-1, with D hard to call. TRBV23-1 is an ORF, with its function uncertain. This CDR3 has 15 residues. V was cut by 3 bases and J by 8 bases, with 17 bases left in between. The CDR3 DNA sequence: TGCGCCAGCAGTCACTCCGTTCCTACTGGCGATGAGCAGTTCTTC. This gives the protein CASSHSVPTGDEQFF.

The chain couples TRBV5-4 to TRBJ1-1; possibly TRBD1 for D (5 bases). Trimming stripped 3 bases from V and 3 bases from J, with 15 bases between. Germline V gene data show CDR1 as SGHNT and CDR2 as YYREEE (reference sequence). The CDR3 is 15 amino acids. The CDR3 DNA follows: TGTGCCAGCAGCTCCGCCGAAACAGGTGACACTGAAGCTTTCTTT. Translation: CASSSAETGDTEAFF. Drawing the rest from reference TRBV5-4 and TRBJ1-1, the complete variable domain is ETGVTQSPTHLIKTRGQQVTLRCSSQSGHNTVSWYQQALGQGPQFIFQYYREEENGRGNFPPRFSGLQFPNYSSELNVNALELDDSALYLCASSSAETGDTEAFFGQGTRLTVV.

The chain carries TRBV2 and TRBJ2-7; D remains ambiguous. The CDR3 contains 11 residues. V was shortened by 7 bases and J by 1 base, with 5 bases between the two germline ends. Germline assignment: CDR1 SNHLY and CDR2 FYNNEI. For the CDR3, the DNA is TGTGCCAGCATTAGGTCCTACGAGCAGTACTTC. Encoded protein: CASIRSYEQYF.

This chain connects TRBV6-1 to TRBJ1-2; weak D call: TRBD1 (5 bases). Germline CDR1 reads MNHNS; CDR2 reads SASEGT. The CDR3 has 15 residues. Trimming shortened V by 4 bases and J by 0 bases, and 12 bases separated the two germline ends. The CDR3 spells CASSVRQKANYGYTF. The DNA of the CDR3 is TGTGCCAGCAGTGTTCGACAGAAAGCTAACTATGGCTACACCTTC.

The chain is built from TRBV18 and TRBJ1-1; 10 bases are shared with TRBD1. Germline CDR1 KGHSH, CDR2 LQKENI. Unmatched junction bases numbered 5, after V lost 3 bases and J lost 4 bases. The CDR3 is made up of 15 amino acids. CDR3 DNA: TGTGCCAGCTCACCGGGACAGGGGTTGATCACTGAAGCTTTCTTT. Translating it yields CASSPGQGLITEAFF.

This clone was counted a few times. This chain joins TRBV4-2 and TRBJ2-1; TRBD1 is a possible D gene (6 bases). CDR1 and CDR2 (germline): LGHNA, YNFKEQ. The V gene lost 0 bases and the J gene lost 6 bases, with 12 bases spanning the gap. CDR3 size: 15 residues. DNA for the CDR3: TGTGCCAGCAGCCAAGATCTTCAGGGGAGCAATGAGCAGTTCTTC. Residues: CASSQDLQGSNEQFF.

V usage is TRBV27 and J usage is TRBJ1-2; D is unresolved. The V and J ends lost 11 bases and 6 bases respectively, with 7 bases between them. Germline-derived CDR1 and CDR2 are MNHEY and SMNVEV (reference sequence). This CDR3 is built from 9 residues. The CDR3 DNA sequence: TGTGCCGGCACAGATGGCTACACCTTC. Encoded protein: CAGTDGYTF.

V is TRBV7-8 and J is TRBJ2-7; D ambiguous. The CDR3 is 11 residues long. Trimming took 2 bases from V and 5 from J, leaving 4 bases between them. Germline CDR1 is SGHVS and CDR2 is FQNEAQ. The CDR3 loop reads CASSLRHEQYF. In nucleotides, the CDR3 is TGTGCCAGCAGCTTACGCCACGAGCAGTACTTC. Full variable domain (rest looked up from reference TRBV7-8 and TRBJ2-7): GAGVSQSPRYKVAKRGQDVALRCDPISGHVSLFWYQQALGQGPEFLTYFQNEAQLDKSGLPSDRFFAERPEGSVSTLKIQRTQQEDSAVYLCASSLRHEQYFGPGTRLTVT.

V is TRBV30 and J is TRBJ1-1; weak D call: TRBD1 (5 bases). There are 14 residues in the CDR3. Germline loops: CDR1 GTSNPN, CDR2 SVGIG (reference sequence). The V and J ends lost 3 bases and 0 bases respectively, with 11 bases between them. The CDR3 bases are TGTGCCTGGAGGGAGACAGCTATGAACACTGAAGCTTTCTTT. Translation gives CAWRETAMNTEAFF.

This chain uses TRBV15 with TRBJ1-4; no clear D gene. With 5 bases removed from V and 0 bases from J, the gap between germline ends came to 10 bases. The germline V gene has CDR1 LNHNV and CDR2 YYDKDF (reference sequence). CDR3 length: 15 residues. The DNA for the CDR3 is TGTGCCACCAGCCGAAGAGGGACAACTAATGAAAAACTGTTTTTT. Residues: CATSRRGTTNEKLFF.